Listed below are T cell receptor beta chains from one sample, sequenced in a study of technical replicates of blood from several donors. Using immunoSEQ multiplex PCR, the repertoire was profiled, and TCRdb retains in-frame clones only, with some absent. Of more than 50,000 clones in the sample, approximately 90% are singletons; the top ten hold 4% to 6.5%. Sequencing was carried out using PBMCs. The receptors were sampled from a human donor in good health. Some clones in this sample may be carry-over from other donors' samples. Both conserved end residues are part of each CDR3. D genes are given only for firm matches. Rows may omit the clone size; those that give it use once, few, many or a size class.

V gene: TRBV9
J gene: TRBJ2-2
D gene: NA
clone size: NA
CDR3 DNA: TGTGCCAGCAGCGTAGGGCAGGGTGGCACCGGGGAGCTGTTTTTT
CDR3 protein: CASSVGQGGTGELFF

V gene: TRBV5-1
J gene: TRBJ1-1
D gene: NA
clone size: NA
CDR3 DNA: TGCGCCAGCAGCTTGGCCGAGGGTGGGGAGAACACTGAAGCTTTCTTT
CDR3 protein: CASSLAEGGENTEAFF

V gene: TRBV7-2
J gene: TRBJ2-1
D gene: TRBD2
clone size: NA
CDR3 DNA: TGTGCCAGCAGCTCTGCGGGAGTAGTGTCCTACAATGAGCAGTTCTTC
CDR3 protein: CASSSAGVVSYNEQFF

V gene: TRBV27
J gene: TRBJ1-2
D gene: NA
clone size: NA
CDR3 DNA: TGTGCCAGCAGTTCCAAAAGCCTTGGCGGGTACTATGGCTACACCTTC
CDR3 protein: CASSSKSLGGYYGYTF

V gene: TRBV7-8
J gene: TRBJ1-5
D gene: NA
clone size: once
CDR3 DNA: TGTGCCAGTTCCCCCCAGGTCGATGGGCCCCAGCATTTT
CDR3 protein: CASSPQVDGPQHF

V gene: TRBV27
J gene: TRBJ2-1
D gene: NA
clone size: few
CDR3 DNA: TGTGCCAGCAGAGTCCGTAGTGTGGAGTTCTTC
CDR3 protein: CASRVRSVEFF

V gene: TRBV7-3
J gene: TRBJ2-1
D gene: TRBD2
clone size: NA
CDR3 DNA: TGTGCCAGCAGCATACTAGCGGGAGGCTTCGATGAGCAGTTCTTC
CDR3 protein: CASSILAGGFDEQFF

V gene: TRBV5-1
J gene: TRBJ1-6
D gene: TRBD1
clone size: NA
CDR3 DNA: TGCGCCAGCAGCTCGGGGACAGATAATTCACCCCTCCACTTT
CDR3 protein: CASSSGTDNSPLHF

V gene: TRBV30
J gene: TRBJ2-1
D gene: NA
clone size: NA
CDR3 DNA: TGTGCCTGGACACGGACTCGGCTCAATGAGCAGTTCTTC
CDR3 protein: CAWTRTRLNEQFF

V gene: TRBV18
J gene: TRBJ1-1
D gene: NA
clone size: NA
CDR3 DNA: TGTGCCAGCTCACCAGTCGGGCAGGGTGGGGGCGACACTGAAGCTTTCTTT
CDR3 protein: CASSPVGQGGGDTEAFF

V gene: TRBV7-2
J gene: TRBJ2-5
D gene: NA
clone size: NA
CDR3 DNA: TGTGCCAGCGCCCCGGGGGGCTTTGGGGCCCAGTACTTC
CDR3 protein: CASAPGGFGAQYF

V gene: TRBV10-2
J gene: TRBJ2-1
D gene: TRBD1
clone size: NA
CDR3 DNA: TGCGCCAGCAGAGCCGGGACAGGGGGCTACAATGAGCAGTTCTTC
CDR3 protein: CASRAGTGGYNEQFF

V gene: TRBV4-1
J gene: TRBJ2-1
D gene: NA
clone size: NA
CDR3 DNA: TGCGCCAGCAGCCAAGAAATAAGCGGAGCCTACAATGAGCAGTTCTTC
CDR3 protein: CASSQEISGAYNEQFF

V gene: TRBV7-2
J gene: TRBJ2-7
D gene: TRBD2
clone size: NA
CDR3 DNA: TGTGCCAGCAGCTTAGTGGGGGGGATCGACGAGCAGTACTTC
CDR3 protein: CASSLVGGIDEQYF

V gene: TRBV5-1
J gene: TRBJ2-5
D gene: TRBD2
clone size: NA
CDR3 DNA: TGCGCCAGCAGACCTGGTGGGGCTAGCGGGAGTGGCGAGACCCAGTACTTC
CDR3 protein: CASRPGGASGSGETQYF

V gene: TRBV4-2
J gene: TRBJ2-2
D gene: NA
clone size: NA
CDR3 DNA: TGTGCCAGCAGCCGGCCTCTGGGGGAGCTGTTTTTT
CDR3 protein: CASSRPLGELFF

V gene: TRBV5-1
J gene: TRBJ1-1
D gene: NA
clone size: NA
CDR3 DNA: TGCGCCAGCAGCTTGGGCAGGGGATGGACTGAAGCTTTCTTT
CDR3 protein: CASSLGRGWTEAFF

V gene: TRBV2
J gene: TRBJ2-3
D gene: TRBD2
clone size: NA
CDR3 DNA: TGTGCCAGCAGTCGATCGGGGGGACTAGCGGGAGAGTCCTTAAGAAGGAATACGCAGTATTTT
CDR3 protein: CASSRSGGLAGESLRRNTQYF

V gene: TRBV7-8
J gene: TRBJ2-7
D gene: NA
clone size: NA
CDR3 DNA: TGTGCCAGCAGCTCAACTAGAACTACCTCCTACGAGCAGTACTTC
CDR3 protein: CASSSTRTTSYEQYF

V gene: TRBV6-5
J gene: TRBJ2-2
D gene: NA
clone size: NA
CDR3 DNA: TGTGCCAGTATGCGACAACACACCGGGGAGCTGTTTTTT
CDR3 protein: CASMRQHTGELFF

V gene: TRBV5-6
J gene: TRBJ1-2
D gene: NA
clone size: NA
CDR3 DNA: TGTGCCAGCAGCTTCGGCGGAAGCTATGGCTACACCTTC
CDR3 protein: CASSFGGSYGYTF

V gene: TRBV10-3
J gene: TRBJ2-7
D gene: NA
clone size: NA
CDR3 DNA: TGTGCCATCAGTGAGCAGACAGGAGACGGGCAGTACTTC
CDR3 protein: CAISEQTGDGQYF

V gene: TRBV2
J gene: TRBJ2-7
D gene: TRBD2
clone size: NA
CDR3 DNA: TGTGCCAGCAGTGATCTTAGCGGGGGGGCCTTTTCCTACGAGCAGTACTTC
CDR3 protein: CASSDLSGGAFSYEQYF

V gene: TRBV7-2
J gene: TRBJ2-7
D gene: NA
clone size: NA
CDR3 DNA: TGTGCCAGCAGCCCGTTTCCCGGGACCTACGAGCAGTACTTC
CDR3 protein: CASSPFPGTYEQYF

V gene: TRBV5-5
J gene: TRBJ2-6
D gene: TRBD2
clone size: NA
CDR3 DNA: TGTGCCAGCAGCCTACGGGAGGGGGGGGTTGTCTCTGGGGCCAACGTCCTGACTTTC
CDR3 protein: CASSLREGGVVSGANVLTF

V gene: TRBV5-4
J gene: TRBJ2-5
D gene: TRBD1
clone size: NA
CDR3 DNA: TGTGCCAGCAGCCCATACAGGGGACACGAGACCCAGTACTTC
CDR3 protein: CASSPYRGHETQYF

V gene: TRBV7-2
J gene: TRBJ2-7
D gene: TRBD2
clone size: NA
CDR3 DNA: TGTGCCAGCAGCTTAGCAGGTGGGGTCGGGAGGGACACCTACGAGCAGTACTTC
CDR3 protein: CASSLAGGVGRDTYEQYF

V gene: TRBV7-9
J gene: TRBJ1-4
D gene: NA
clone size: NA
CDR3 DNA: TGTGCCAGCAGCCTCAGTACCCCTAATGAAAAACTGTTTTTT
CDR3 protein: CASSLSTPNEKLFF

V gene: TRBV27
J gene: TRBJ2-5
D gene: NA
clone size: NA
CDR3 DNA: TGTGCCAGCAGCCACAATGGTGGGGAGCAAGAGACCCAGTACTTC
CDR3 protein: CASSHNGGEQETQYF

V gene: TRBV7-8
J gene: TRBJ1-2
D gene: TRBD1
clone size: many
CDR3 DNA: TGTGCCAGCAGCTTAGTGATTATCGGACAGGGGTCCCCCTATGGCTACACCTTC
CDR3 protein: CASSLVIIGQGSPYGYTF

V gene: TRBV7-9
J gene: TRBJ2-3
D gene: NA
clone size: NA
CDR3 DNA: TGTGCCAGCACCCCCCTAAAAACCCCGATCAGCACAGATACGCAGTATTTT
CDR3 protein: CASTPLKTPISTDTQYF

V gene: TRBV6-5
J gene: TRBJ2-7
D gene: NA
clone size: NA
CDR3 DNA: TGTGCCAGCAGCCTGACGGGTTACAACGAGCAGTACTTC
CDR3 protein: CASSLTGYNEQYF

V gene: TRBV28
J gene: TRBJ2-7
D gene: NA
clone size: NA
CDR3 DNA: TGTGCCAGCAGTTCCCCCGCAGCGACGGGGAAGCAGTACTTC
CDR3 protein: CASSSPAATGKQYF

V gene: TRBV6-6
J gene: TRBJ1-5
D gene: TRBD1
clone size: NA
CDR3 DNA: TGTGCCAGCAGTCGCGGACAGGGTCAGCCCCAGCATTTT
CDR3 protein: CASSRGQGQPQHF

V gene: TRBV30
J gene: TRBJ1-2
D gene: NA
clone size: NA
CDR3 DNA: TGTGCCTGGAGCCCAGGACAGTTTAACTATGGCTACACCTTC
CDR3 protein: CAWSPGQFNYGYTF

V gene: TRBV4-2
J gene: TRBJ2-7
D gene: NA
clone size: NA
CDR3 DNA: TGTGCCAGCAGCCAAGCTCTCGGGAGCTCCTACGAGCAGTACTTC
CDR3 protein: CASSQALGSSYEQYF

V gene: TRBV28
J gene: TRBJ2-3
D gene: NA
clone size: NA
CDR3 DNA: TGTGCCAGCAGTTTATCCTCCCGGGATACGCAGTATTTT
CDR3 protein: CASSLSSRDTQYF

V gene: TRBV18
J gene: TRBJ1-4
D gene: NA
clone size: NA
CDR3 DNA: TGTGCCAGCTCACCAGACGGGACTAATGAAAAACTGTTTTTT
CDR3 protein: CASSPDGTNEKLFF

V gene: TRBV4-3
J gene: TRBJ1-3
D gene: NA
clone size: NA
CDR3 DNA: TGCGCCAGCAGCCAAGTGCGGGGCCCTGGAAACACCATATATTTT
CDR3 protein: CASSQVRGPGNTIYF

V gene: TRBV10-3
J gene: TRBJ1-2
D gene: TRBD1
clone size: NA
CDR3 DNA: TGTGCCATCAGCGGGGGGACAGGGAATGGCTACACCTTC
CDR3 protein: CAISGGTGNGYTF

V gene: TRBV4-3
J gene: TRBJ2-1
D gene: TRBD2
clone size: NA
CDR3 DNA: TGCGCCAGCAGCGAACTAGCGGGGGGGTACAATGAGCAGTTCTTC
CDR3 protein: CASSELAGGYNEQFF

V gene: TRBV5-6
J gene: TRBJ2-7
D gene: NA
clone size: once
CDR3 DNA: TGTGCCAGCACCATGTTAGGACAGCAGAACTCCTACGAGCAGTACTTC
CDR3 protein: CASTMLGQQNSYEQYF

V gene: TRBV30
J gene: TRBJ2-7
D gene: NA
clone size: NA
CDR3 DNA: TGTGCCTGGAGGACGCCGGGACAAACATACGAGCAGTACTTC
CDR3 protein: CAWRTPGQTYEQYF

V gene: TRBV5-1
J gene: TRBJ2-3
D gene: NA
clone size: NA
CDR3 DNA: TGCGCCAGCAGCAACTCTCAAGCCCGCACAGATACGCAGTATTTT
CDR3 protein: CASSNSQARTDTQYF

V gene: TRBV5-4
J gene: TRBJ1-1
D gene: NA
clone size: NA
CDR3 DNA: TGTGCCAGCAGCTTGGGTCAGGCCGGAGGGTCGACTGAAGCTTTCTTT
CDR3 protein: CASSLGQAGGSTEAFF

V gene: TRBV12-1
J gene: TRBJ1-5
D gene: NA
clone size: NA
CDR3 DNA: NA
CDR3 protein: CASSFVGTGIENNQPQHF

V gene: TRBV5-1
J gene: TRBJ2-5
D gene: NA
clone size: NA
CDR3 DNA: TGCGCCAGCAGCTTGGCCGGGTACAGGGCCGGGGAGACCCAGTACTTC
CDR3 protein: CASSLAGYRAGETQYF